The next 31 T cell receptor beta chains were all read from a single sample in a study of ipilimumab plus nivolumab after autologous stem cell transplantation. The protocol was immunoSEQ multiplex PCR, while the TCRdb copy is restricted to in-frame clones and leaves out a portion. The sample has some 43,000 clones, around nine tenths seen once. The specimen was PBMCs, collected in a trial of ipilimumab plus nivolumab as post-transplant consolidation. These TCRs come from a male donor with multiple myeloma.

In DNA form, the CDR3 reads TGTGCCAGCAGTTACGACGGTAACACTGAAGCTTTCTTT. Protein: CASSYDGNTEAFF. This chain connects TRBV6-5 to TRBJ1-1; D remains ambiguous. This CDR3 has 13 amino acids. Trimming shortened V by 2 bases and J by 2 bases, and 6 bases separated the two germline ends. Germline V gives CDR1 MNHEY, CDR2 SVGAGI.

The V call is TRBV7-3, the J call TRBJ2-5; 11 nucleotides line up with TRBD2. The germline gives CDR1 SGHTA, CDR2 FQGTGA. The junction had 9 bases not matched to a gene; V was cut back by 5 bases and J by 4 bases. There are 16 residues in the CDR3. The CDR3 DNA reads TGTGCCAGCAGCCTTTTTAGCGGGGGGGCCGCAGAGACCCAGTACTTC. This encodes CASSLFSGGAAETQYF.

The V gene is TRBV2, the J gene TRBJ2-5, with D hard to call. Germline-derived CDR1 and CDR2 are SNHLY and FYNNEI. Trimming cost V 0 bases and J 2 bases, with 10 bases left between them. CDR3 length: 15 residues. CDR3 in DNA: TGTGCCAGCAGTGAAGCAGGGCCACTGCAAGAGACCCAGTACTTC. This sequence encodes CASSEAGPLQETQYF.

This chain's CDR3 is CASRERTTNYGYTF. DNA of the CDR3: TGTGCCAGCAGGGAGCGTACGACTAACTATGGCTACACCTTC. The chain couples TRBV2 to TRBJ1-2; D is unresolved. CDR1 SNHLY and CDR2 FYNNEI come from the germline V gene. V was clipped by 6 bases and J by 0 bases, with 11 bases between them. CDR3 length: 14 residues.

The rearrangement uses TRBV14 and TRBJ1-2; 8 bases match TRBD1. The V gene end was trimmed by 0 bases and the J gene end by 7 bases; junction bases not matched to a gene: 7. CDR1 SGHDN and CDR2 FVKESK come from the germline V gene. This CDR3 has 15 amino acids. CDR3 nucleotides: TGTGCCAGCAGCCAAGAGGGTCAGGGGGCGGTTGGCTACACCTTC. It is translated as CASSQEGQGAVGYTF. Full variable domain (remainder filled in from reference TRBV14 and TRBJ1-2): EAGVTQFPSHSVIEKGQTVTLRCDPISGHDNLYWYRRVMGKEIKFLLHFVKESKQDESGMPNNRFLAERTGGTYSTLKVQPAELEDSGVYFCASSQEGQGAVGYTFGSGTRLTVV.

This clone came up a few times. The chain recombines TRBV9 with TRBJ2-6; 10 bases are a match to TRBD1. The germline CDR1 and CDR2 sequences are SGDLS and YYNGEE. Trimming at V came to 3 bases and at J to 0 bases, leaving 9 bases not matched to a gene. There are 19 residues in the CDR3. The CDR3 loop reads CASSATGTGVGSGANVLTF. The CDR3 region has the DNA TGTGCCAGCAGCGCCACCGGGACAGGGGTTGGCTCTGGGGCCAACGTCCTGACTTTC. The full variable domain, its missing parts supplied by reference TRBV9 and TRBJ2-6, is DSGVTQTPKHLITATGQRVTLRCSPRSGDLSVYWYQQSLDQGLQFLIQYYNGEERAKGNILERFSAQQFPDLHSELNLSSLELGDSALYFCASSATGTGVGSGANVLTFGAGSRLTVL.

The chain links TRBV5-1 to TRBJ2-7, with 7 bases identical to TRBD1. The CDR3 runs 13 residues. J gave up 3 bases and V 4 bases, and 4 bases lay outside the gene matches. The germline V gene has CDR1 SGHRS and CDR2 YFSETQ. CDR3 protein: CASSPDRIYEQYF. In nucleotides, the CDR3 is TGCGCCAGCAGCCCGGACAGGATCTACGAGCAGTACTTC.

V gene TRBV19 combines with J gene TRBJ2-7; possibly TRBD2 for D (7 bases). Looked up from germline, CDR1 is LNHDA and CDR2 is SQIVND (reference sequence). The CDR3 covers 15 residues. V was pared by 6 bases and J by 1 base, with 16 bases between. The CDR3 protein is CASSSIQGGSYEQYF. The CDR3 DNA sequence: TGTGCCAGTAGCAGCATACAGGGAGGGTCCTACGAGCAGTACTTC.

The V call is TRBV28, the J call TRBJ1-2; D is possibly TRBD1 (6 bases). CDR3 length: 14 residues. The germline V and J ends were trimmed by 4 bases and 2 bases, with 11 bases remaining between them. Germline CDR1 MDHEN, CDR2 SYDVKM. This CDR3 is CASSSGVGNYGYTF. Here the CDR3 DNA reads TGTGCCAGCAGTTCAGGGGTCGGAAACTATGGCTACACCTTC.

The rearrangement joins TRBV18 to TRBJ1-3; D uncertain. V dropped 3 bases and J dropped 0 bases, with 15 bases sitting between them. Looked up from germline, CDR1 is KGHSH and CDR2 is LQKENI. The CDR3 extends over 17 amino acids. The chain's CDR3 is CASSPIPQVNSGNTIYF. The DNA for the CDR3 is TGTGCCAGCTCACCCATCCCCCAGGTTAACTCTGGAAACACCATATATTTT.

In nucleotides, the CDR3 is TGTGCCAGCAGGGCCCCGGGGGGGGACCAAGAGACCCAGTACTTC. This codes for CASRAPGGDQETQYF. This chain joins TRBV2 and TRBJ2-5; 8 bases line up with TRBD2. This CDR3 is built from 15 residues. Germline CDR1 reads SNHLY; CDR2 reads FYNNEI. Germline trimming cut 6 bases from V and 0 bases from J; bases unmatched to any gene: 6.

The chain combines TRBV5-4 with TRBJ2-5; 8 bases fit TRBD1. The CDR3 consists of 15 residues. The V segment lost 4 bases and the J segment 3 bases; nucleotides outside the gene matches: 8. Germline loops: CDR1 SGHNT, CDR2 YYREEE (reference sequence). Written as DNA, the CDR3 is TGTGCCAGCAGCCGCCAAGGACAGGGTGAAGAGACCCAGTACTTC. Protein sequence: CASSRQGQGEETQYF.

This clone appeared a single time. V is TRBV5-1 and J is TRBJ2-1; 9 bases are a match to TRBD2. Germline lookup yields CDR1 SGHRS and CDR2 YFSETQ. Trimming at V came to 4 bases and at J to 2 bases, leaving 7 bases not matched to a gene. The CDR3 loop spans 16 amino acids. The CDR3 here is CASSLFSGGTYNEQFF. The CDR3 nucleotides read TGCGCCAGCAGCCTTTTCAGCGGGGGGACCTACAATGAGCAGTTCTTC.

Concerning this clone: A junction end diverges from the germline sequence, so it may reflect a read error. The V and J genes are TRBV5-1 and TRBJ1-1; 12 bases are shared with TRBD1. Germline V lookup: CDR1 SGHRS, CDR2 YFSETQ. The CDR3 runs 16 residues. The CDR3 loop is CASSPGTGGPNAEAFF. The CDR3 DNA reads as TGCGCCAGCAGCCCAGGGACAGGGGGCCCGAACGCTGAAGCTTTCTTT. The full variable domain, rest sourced from reference TRBV5-1 and TRBJ1-1, is KAGVTQTPRYLIKTRGQQVTLSCSPISGHRSVSWYQQTPGQGLQFLFEYFSETQRNKGNFPGRFSGRQFSNSRSEMNVSTLELGDSALYLCASSPGTGGPNAEAFFGQGTRLTVV.

The genes are TRBV27 and TRBJ2-3, with a weak D call TRBD1 (6 bases). This CDR3 comprises 12 residues. The V end was cut by 7 bases, the J end by 1 base, with 6 bases between. The V gene's germline CDR1 is MNHEY and CDR2 SMNVEV (reference sequence). CDR3 region: CASKGGTDTQYF. The CDR3 DNA reads TGTGCCAGCAAGGGGGGCACAGATACGCAGTATTTT.

The gene calls are TRBV30 and TRBJ2-3, with 7 nucleotides matching TRBD2. The CDR3 covers 15 residues. V was pared by 0 bases and J by 2 bases, with 5 bases of the junction left unmatched. Germline CDR1 GTSNPN, CDR2 SVGIG (reference sequence). CDR3 region: CAWSVGSGPTDTQYF. CDR3 DNA: TGTGCCTGGAGTGTGGGTAGCGGGCCCACAGATACGCAGTATTTT. The full variable domain, rest sourced from reference TRBV30 and TRBJ2-3, is SQTIHQWPATLVQPVGSPLSLECTVEGTSNPNLYWYRQAAGRGLQLLFYSVGIGQISSEVPQNLSASRPQDRQFILSSKKLLLSDSGFYLCAWSVGSGPTDTQYFGPGTRLTVL.

The gene calls are TRBV2 and TRBJ1-5; D gene uncertain. This CDR3 is 13 amino acids long. The germline V gene encodes CDR1 SNHLY and CDR2 FYNNEI. V dropped 6 bases and J dropped 5 bases, with 11 bases sitting between them. In DNA form, the CDR3 reads TGTGCCAGCAGGAGTAACACCTATCAGCCCCAGCATTTT. Its translation is CASRSNTYQPQHF.

The chain recombines TRBV28 with TRBJ1-2, with D tentatively TRBD1 (5 bases). V gave up 6 bases and J gave up 7 bases, with 24 bases separating them. Germline CDR1 is MDHEN and CDR2 is SYDVKM. This CDR3 is 16 amino acids long. The CDR3 region is CASSSWGRSPGGGYTF. CDR3 sequence (DNA): TGTGCCAGCAGCTCCTGGGGACGGAGCCCAGGAGGTGGCTACACCTTC.

The chain joins TRBV5-4 to TRBJ2-7, with TRBD2 matching 15 bases. V shed 3 bases and J 3 bases; nucleotides not matched to a gene: 7. The germline V gene has CDR1 SGHNT and CDR2 YYREEE (reference sequence). There are 17 residues in the CDR3. CDR3 sequence: CASSSPGLAGGYYEQYF. The CDR3 DNA is TGTGCCAGCAGCTCCCCGGGACTAGCGGGAGGTTACTACGAGCAGTACTTC.

The rearrangement joins TRBV7-8 to TRBJ1-5; no firm D call. The CDR3 sequence is 12 residues long. Trimming left V 2 bases short and J 10 bases short, with 9 bases between. CDR1 and CDR2 from the germline V gene are SGHVS and FQNEAQ. DNA of the CDR3: TGTGCCAGCAGCTTAAGGGTGGGACCCCAGCATTTT. Translation gives CASSLRVGPQHF.

V is TRBV4-1 and J is TRBJ2-5; a weak D match, TRBD2 (6 bases). Trimming pared 4 bases from V and 5 bases from J, leaving 17 bases between. The V gene's germline CDR1 is MGHRA and CDR2 YSYEKL. The length of the CDR3 is 15 residues. CDR3: CASSRPGLGSETQYF. The CDR3 coding sequence is TGCGCCAGCAGCCGCCCGGGACTCGGGAGCGAGACCCAGTACTTC.

This clone was seen just once. The chain is built from TRBV27 and TRBJ1-5, with D perhaps TRBD1 (5 bases). Per germline, CDR1 MNHEY and CDR2 SMNVEV (reference sequence). The CDR3 covers 15 residues. V was pared by 3 bases and J by 6 bases, with 15 bases between. This CDR3 reads CASSLIGGSSQPQHF. In DNA form, the CDR3 reads TGTGCCAGCAGTTTGATTGGGGGTTCTAGTCAGCCCCAGCATTTT.

J is TRBJ1-1 and V is TRBV18; no firm D call. Trimming shortened V by 6 bases and J by 1 base, and 18 bases separated the two germline ends. The CDR3 is made up of 16 amino acids. Germline lookup yields CDR1 KGHSH and CDR2 LQKENI. This CDR3 is CASSVRAPGRNTEAFF. CDR3 sequence (DNA): TGTGCCAGCTCCGTCCGGGCCCCAGGCCGGAACACTGAAGCTTTCTTT.

The chain links TRBV5-1 to TRBJ1-5; D unclear. Germline assignment: CDR1 SGHRS and CDR2 YFSETQ. There are 15 residues in the CDR3. V was trimmed by 0 bases and J by 0 bases, leaving 7 bases between them. The CDR3, as DNA: TGCGCCAGCAGCTTGGGAGACGGTAGCAATCAGCCCCAGCATTTT. The encoded protein is CASSLGDGSNQPQHF.

The genes are TRBV7-6 and TRBJ2-5; 10 nucleotides line up with TRBD2. Germline V gives CDR1 SGHVS, CDR2 FNYEAQ. The ends lost 5 bases at V and 3 bases at J; junction bases unmatched: 3. CDR3 length: 14 residues. Here the CDR3 reads CASSPLAGEETQYF. Written as DNA, the CDR3 is TGTGCCAGCAGCCCCCTAGCGGGGGAAGAGACCCAGTACTTC.

V is TRBV4-1 and J is TRBJ2-2; a possible D gene is TRBD2 (8 bases). Germline lookup yields CDR1 MGHRA and CDR2 YSYEKL. The V gene lost 3 bases and the J gene lost 4 bases, with 18 bases spanning the gap. The CDR3 has 17 amino acids. CDR3: CASSHSGGGGGTGELFF. In DNA form, the CDR3 reads TGCGCCAGCAGCCACTCGGGAGGGGGCGGCGGCACCGGGGAGCTGTTTTTT.

The rearrangement joins TRBV19 to TRBJ1-5; 7 bases line up with TRBD1. J gave up 4 bases and V 4 bases, and 13 bases lay outside the gene matches. CDR3 length: 17 residues. Germline V CDR1 and CDR2: LNHDA, SQIVND (reference sequence). This CDR3 reads CASSTQRRGGRNQPQHF. The CDR3 region has the DNA TGTGCCAGTAGTACCCAACGGCGAGGGGGCAGGAATCAGCCCCAGCATTTT.

This rearrangement joins TRBV18 to TRBJ2-7, with 8 nucleotides matching TRBD1. The CDR3 has 16 amino acids. Per germline, CDR1 KGHSH and CDR2 LQKENI. The V segment lost 8 bases and the J segment 7 bases; nucleotides outside the gene matches: 19. Here the CDR3 reads CASTKTRAGGSGEQYF. CDR3 nucleotides: TGTGCCAGCACAAAAACCCGAGCAGGGGGCTCGGGGGAGCAGTACTTC.

The gene calls are TRBV2 and TRBJ2-3, with 9 positions matching TRBD2. Trimming took 8 bases from V and 4 from J; bases not matched to a gene: 7. CDR1 and CDR2 from the germline V gene are SNHLY and FYNNEI. The CDR3 runs to 14 residues. CDR3 sequence reads: CASGGTSRADTQYF. CDR3 coding DNA: TGTGCCAGCGGTGGGACTAGCCGAGCAGATACGCAGTATTTT.

The rearrangement joins TRBV5-1 to TRBJ2-5; TRBD2 is a possible D gene (6 bases). The germline V gene encodes CDR1 SGHRS and CDR2 YFSETQ. This CDR3 is built from 15 residues. The germline V and J ends were trimmed by 4 bases and 5 bases, with 18 bases remaining between them. The CDR3, as DNA: TGCGCCAGCAGCCAGACTAGAGGCCTAGGCGAGACCCAGTACTTC. As protein: CASSQTRGLGETQYF.

This chain uses TRBV19 with TRBJ1-1; weak D call: TRBD1 (5 bases). Germline CDR1 is LNHDA and CDR2 is SQIVND (reference sequence). There are 14 residues in the CDR3. V was clipped by 5 bases and J by 8 bases, with 18 bases between them. CDR3 region: CASSALRGVSEAFF. DNA for the CDR3: TGTGCCAGTAGTGCCCTCCGGGGGGTATCCGAAGCTTTCTTT.